Shown below are 18 T cell receptor beta chains from a single sample sequenced in a study of blood T cell repertoires in COVID-19. TCRdb's copy holds only in-frame clones and misses some; the assay was immunoSEQ multiplex PCR. Of under 250,000 clones in the sample, less than 90% were seen once. Sequencing input: peripheral blood. The receptors come from a man aged 35-49 years with acute or convalescent COVID-19.

This chain joins TRBV29-1 and TRBJ1-2, with TRBD1 as a possible D gene (6 bases). In germline, CDR1 is SQVTM, CDR2 ANQGSEA. The CDR3 is 14 residues long. With 5 bases removed from V and 6 bases from J, the gap between germline ends came to 19 bases. The CDR3 loop is CSVSASTGGDGYTF. Written as DNA, the CDR3 is TGCAGCGTTTCAGCGTCGACAGGAGGAGATGGCTACACCTTC. Drawing the rest from reference TRBV29-1 and TRBJ1-2, the complete variable domain is SAVISQKPSRDICQRGTSLTIQCQVDSQVTMMFWYRQQPGQSLTLIATANQGSEATYESGFVIDKFPISRPNLTFSTLTVSNMSPEDSSIYLCSVSASTGGDGYTFGSGTRLTVV.

This chain connects TRBV6-6 to TRBJ2-3; 12 bases match TRBD2. J gave up 0 bases and V 5 bases, and 3 bases lay outside the gene matches. Germline V gene lookup returns CDR1 MNHNY and CDR2 SVGAGI (reference sequence). The CDR3 is made up of 16 amino acids. The CDR3: CASSKGLAGSTDTQYF. The CDR3 nucleotides read TGTGCCAGCAGTAAAGGACTAGCGGGGAGCACAGATACGCAGTATTTT.

This clone was counted only a few times. The gene calls are TRBV6-5 and TRBJ1-3; D is ambiguous. With 6 bases removed from V and 4 bases from J, the gap between germline ends came to 10 bases. Germline V gives CDR1 MNHEY, CDR2 SVGAGI. The CDR3 is made up of 13 amino acids. In nucleotides, the CDR3 is TGTGCCAGCAGCCTTACAGTAGGAAACACCATATATTTT. It is translated as CASSLTVGNTIYF.

This sequence joins TRBV2 and TRBJ1-5; 12 bases line up with TRBD1. Germline loops: CDR1 SNHLY, CDR2 FYNNEI. V dropped 6 bases and J dropped 7; count of bases not matched to a gene: 4. This CDR3 contains 14 residues. DNA for the CDR3: TGTGCCAGCAGCGGGACAGGGGGCAGACAGCCCCAGCATTTT. Translating gives CASSGTGGRQPQHF. Full variable domain (outside the CDR3, taken from reference TRBV2 and TRBJ1-5): EPEVTQTPSHQVTQMGQEVILRCVPISNHLYFYWYRQILGQKVEFLVSFYNNEISEKSEIFDDQFSVERPDGSNFTLKIRSTKLEDSAMYFCASSGTGGRQPQHFGDGTRLSIL.

V usage is TRBV5-5 and J usage is TRBJ2-7; 11 bases match TRBD1. The CDR3 is 16 amino acids. Germline V lookup: CDR1 SGHKS, CDR2 YYEKEE (reference sequence). The trim removed 2 bases at V and 0 bases at J, leaving 4 bases unmatched. Here the CDR3 DNA reads TGTGCCAGCAGCTTTCCGGGACAGGGGGACTCCTACGAGCAGTACTTC. It translates to CASSFPGQGDSYEQYF.

The chain couples TRBV4-1 to TRBJ1-2; D is perhaps TRBD1 (5 bases). V was clipped by 0 bases and J by 3 bases, with 14 bases between them. The CDR3 contains 16 residues. CDR1 and CDR2 from the germline V gene are MGHRA and YSYEKL. As DNA, the CDR3 is TGCGCCAGCAGCCAAGATTCGACAGAATCTTACTATGGCTACACCTTC. Residues: CASSQDSTESYYGYTF.

The chain joins TRBV2 to TRBJ2-3; D unresolved. The CDR3 is 15 residues long. Trimming left V 2 bases short and J 0 bases short, with 9 bases between. Germline CDR1 and CDR2: SNHLY and FYNNEI. The CDR3 loop is CASSEQATSTDTQYF. The CDR3 nucleotides read TGTGCCAGCAGTGAACAGGCTACTAGCACAGATACGCAGTATTTT. Combining the CDR3 with reference TRBV2 and TRBJ2-3 gives the whole variable domain EPEVTQTPSHQVTQMGQEVILRCVPISNHLYFYWYRQILGQKVEFLVSFYNNEISEKSEIFDDQFSVERPDGSNFTLKIRSTKLEDSAMYFCASSEQATSTDTQYFGPGTRLTVL.

The CDR3 region has the DNA TGTGCGTCGGGACAAAACTCTGGAAACACCATATATTTT. Encoded protein: CASGQNSGNTIYF. The rearrangement uses TRBV30 and TRBJ1-3; TRBD1 might be the D (6 bases). Germline lookup yields CDR1 GTSNPN and CDR2 SVGIG (reference sequence). This CDR3 has 13 amino acids.

The chain recombines TRBV5-4 with TRBJ2-4; tentatively, D is TRBD1 (5 bases). Trimming cost V 3 bases and J 0 bases, with 10 bases left between them. Germline V gene data show CDR1 as SGHNT and CDR2 as YYREEE (reference sequence). CDR3 size: 15 residues. CDR3 sequence reads: CASSSGPGAKNIQYF. CDR3 nucleotide sequence: TGTGCCAGCAGCTCAGGGCCGGGAGCCAAAAACATTCAGTACTTC. The complete variable domain, with remaining parts taken from reference TRBV5-4 and TRBJ2-4, reads ETGVTQSPTHLIKTRGQQVTLRCSSQSGHNTVSWYQQALGQGPQFIFQYYREEENGRGNFPPRFSGLQFPNYSSELNVNALELDDSALYLCASSSGPGAKNIQYFGAGTRLSVL.

The chain is built from TRBV12-2 and TRBJ1-2; TRBD1, as called in the table, went unchecked against the DNA. TRBV12-2 is described as a pseudogene. CDR3 size: 14 residues. CDR3 in amino acids: CASREMEPRGGYTF. The CDR3 DNA reads as TGTGCAAGTCGCGAGATGGAGCCTAGGGGTGGCTACACCTTC.

This chain links TRBV28 with TRBJ2-7; TRBD2 matches at 10 bases. The V gene's germline CDR1 is MDHEN and CDR2 SYDVKM. This CDR3 contains 15 residues. V shed 3 bases, J shed 4 bases, and the junction held 6 bases outside the gene matches. CDR3 protein: CASSFVAGGSYEQYF. The DNA of the CDR3 is TGTGCCAGCAGTTTTGTAGCGGGAGGATCATACGAGCAGTACTTC. The full variable domain, with the rest looked up from reference TRBV28 and TRBJ2-7, is DVKVTQSSRYLVKRTGEKVFLECVQDMDHENMFWYRQDPGLGLRLIYFSYDVKMKEKGDIPEGYSVSREKKERFSLILESASTNQTSMYLCASSFVAGGSYEQYFGPGTRLTVT.

V gene TRBV27 combines with J gene TRBJ2-1, with 7 bases lining up with TRBD1. Germline assignment: CDR1 MNHEY and CDR2 SMNVEV (reference sequence). This CDR3 is 18 amino acids long. The V and J ends lost 5 bases and 4 bases, in that order; junction bases with no gene match: 17. The DNA of the CDR3 is TGTGCCAGCAGTCCATATCTCCAGGGGGATGAGGCTTACAATGAGCAGTTCTTC. It specifies CASSPYLQGDEAYNEQFF.

This chain uses TRBV5-1 with TRBJ2-1, with D perhaps TRBD1 (6 bases). Germline CDR1 and CDR2: SGHRS and YFSETQ. Trimming pared 0 bases from V and 4 bases from J, leaving 11 bases between. This CDR3 has 15 residues. The CDR3 here is CASSLAGTPYNEQFF. The CDR3 DNA reads TGCGCCAGCAGCTTGGCCGGGACACCTTACAATGAGCAGTTCTTC.

A word on this clone: This sample includes further DNA sequences coding for the same CDR3. This chain links TRBV12-3 or TRBV12-4 with TRBJ2-7; TRBD2 aligns across 8 bases. The length of the CDR3 is 13 residues. V was pared by 3 bases and J by 3 bases, with 1 base of the junction left unmatched. CDR3 in amino acids: CASSLGTSYEQYF. CDR3 in DNA: TGTGCCAGCAGTTTGGGGACTAGCTACGAGCAGTACTTC.

The gene calls are TRBV7-8 and TRBJ2-3, with TRBD2 identical over 7 bases. The V gene end was trimmed by 1 base and the J gene end by 5 bases; junction bases not matched to a gene: 6. Germline assignment: CDR1 SGHVS and CDR2 FQNEAQ. The CDR3 runs to 15 residues. For the CDR3, the DNA is TGTGCCAGCAGCTTAGATTCCGGGGAGGGAGATACGCAGTATTTT. It specifies CASSLDSGEGDTQYF.

V is TRBV4-1 and J is TRBJ1-1; D gene uncertain. The germline V and J ends were trimmed by 2 bases and 0 bases, with 4 bases remaining between them. The CDR3 length is 13 residues. The V gene's germline CDR1 is MGHRA and CDR2 YSYEKL. The CDR3 nucleotides read TGCGCCAGCAGCCAAACACTGAACACTGAAGCTTTCTTT. Protein product: CASSQTLNTEAFF.

The chain combines TRBV20-1 with TRBJ2-7; a possible D gene is TRBD2 (5 bases). V gave up 3 bases and J gave up 3 bases, with 6 bases separating them. CDR1 is DFQATT and CDR2 is SNEGSKA in the germline V gene (reference sequence). CDR3 length: 11 residues. As DNA, the CDR3 is TGCAGTGCTAGTGGAGGCTACGAGCAGTACTTC. Encoded protein: CSASGGYEQYF.

The gene calls are TRBV27 and TRBJ2-5; 7 bases match TRBD2. The CDR3 runs 15 residues. Germline V CDR1 and CDR2: MNHEY, SMNVEV (reference sequence). The junction had 8 bases not matched to a gene; V was cut back by 2 bases and J by 5 bases. The CDR3 DNA reads as TGTGCCAGCAGTTTAGAGGGAGGGGCTATGGAGACCCAGTACTTC. Its protein is CASSLEGGAMETQYF.